This TCR beta chain was captured by sequencing in a study of blood T cell repertoires in COVID-19. Study-wide background: Sample material is recorded as cDNA or gDNA derived from T cells, B-cell-depleted T cells, or PBMCs.

Libraries were prepared by immunoSEQ multiplex PCR; TCRdb keeps only in-frame clonotypes and omits some of them. Of hundreds of thousands of clones listed, 89% were seen once; the top ten hold around 1.3%. V lost 6 bases to trimming and J lost 5 bases, with 16 bases between them. The CDR3 is 14 residues long. Germline assignment: CDR1 SEHNR and CDR2 FQNEAQ (reference sequence). Sequencing input: peripheral blood. The TCR was taken from a man aged 35 to 55 with acute or convalescent COVID-19. The chain employs TRBV7-9 and TRBJ1-1, with a possible D match to TRBD1 (5 bases). Here the CDR3 reads CASRKQGVRTEAFF. In DNA, the CDR3 is TGTGCCAGCAGAAAACAAGGGGTGAGAACTGAAGCTTTCTTT.